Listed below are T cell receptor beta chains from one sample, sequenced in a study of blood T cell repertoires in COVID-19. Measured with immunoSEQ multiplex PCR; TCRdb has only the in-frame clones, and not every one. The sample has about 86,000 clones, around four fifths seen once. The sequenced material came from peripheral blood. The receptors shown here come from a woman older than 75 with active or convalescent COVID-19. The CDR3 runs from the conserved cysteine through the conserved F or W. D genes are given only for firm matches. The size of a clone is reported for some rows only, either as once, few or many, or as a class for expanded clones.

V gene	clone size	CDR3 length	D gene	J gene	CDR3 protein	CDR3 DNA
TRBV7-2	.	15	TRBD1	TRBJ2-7	CASSPRDRPIYEQYF	TGTGCCAGCAGCCCACGGGACAGACCGATCTACGAGCAGTACTTC
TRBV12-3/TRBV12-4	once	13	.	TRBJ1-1	CASSFTVNTEAFF	TGTGCCAGCAGTTTTACGGTGAACACTGAAGCTTTCTTT
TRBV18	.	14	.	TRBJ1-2	CASSLTRGVYGYTF	TGTGCCAGCTCCCTAACCCGGGGTGTCTATGGCTACACCTTC
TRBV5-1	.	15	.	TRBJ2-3	CASGSLGGDTDTQYF	TGCGCCAGCGGCTCTTTAGGCGGAGACACAGATACGCAGTATTTT
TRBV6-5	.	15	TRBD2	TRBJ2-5	CASSQGLAGPRPQYF	TGTGCCAGCAGTCAGGGACTAGCGGGCCCCCGGCCCCAGTACTTC
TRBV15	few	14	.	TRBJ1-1	CATSRGEQNTEAFF	TGTGCCACCAGCAGAGGTGAGCAGAACACTGAAGCTTTCTTT
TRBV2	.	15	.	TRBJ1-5	CASSRQGQVNQPQHF	TGTGCCAGCAGTCGTCAGGGACAAGTCAATCAGCCCCAGCATTTT
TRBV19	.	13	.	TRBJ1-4	CASKGQEKEKLFF	TGTGCCAGTAAGGGACAAGAGAAAGAAAAACTGTTTTTT
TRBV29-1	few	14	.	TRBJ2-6	CSAEGGPGANVLTF	TGCAGCGCGGAGGGGGGGCCAGGGGCCAACGTCCTGACTTTC
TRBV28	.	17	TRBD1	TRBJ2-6	CASSSGTGLSGANVLTF	TGTGCCAGCAGCTCCGGGACAGGCCTCTCTGGGGCCAACGTCCTGACTTTC
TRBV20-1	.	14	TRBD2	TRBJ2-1	CSASLLAGKPGQFF	TGCAGTGCTAGTTTACTAGCGGGGAAGCCGGGGCAGTTCTTC
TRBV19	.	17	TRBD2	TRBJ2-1	CASSTNVAGGRRNEQFF	TGTGCCAGTAGTACCAACGTAGCGGGGGGGCGTAGAAATGAGCAGTTCTTC
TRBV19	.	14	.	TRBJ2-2	CASSIVKNTGELFF	TGTGCCAGTAGTATAGTTAAGAACACCGGGGAGCTGTTTTTT
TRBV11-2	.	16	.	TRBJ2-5	CASSLVPNRYQETQYF	TGTGCCAGCAGCTTAGTACCGAACCGGTACCAAGAGACCCAGTACTTC
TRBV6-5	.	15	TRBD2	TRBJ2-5	CASRGGLAEQETQYF	TGTGCCAGCAGGGGGGGACTAGCGGAACAAGAGACCCAGTACTTC
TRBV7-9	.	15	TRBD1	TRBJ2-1	CASSLTGTGIDEQFF	TGTGCCAGCAGCTTAACCGGGACAGGGATTGATGAGCAGTTCTTC
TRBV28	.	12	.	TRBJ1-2	CASSLGGYGYTF	TGTGCCAGCAGTCTCGGGGGGTATGGCTACACCTTC
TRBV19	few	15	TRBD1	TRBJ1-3	CASSPGTGIGNTIYF	TGTGCCAGTAGTCCAGGGACAGGGATCGGAAACACCATATATTTT
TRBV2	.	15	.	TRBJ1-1	CASSPSLGWATEAFF	TGTGCCAGCAGTCCCAGTTTGGGTTGGGCCACTGAAGCTTTCTTT
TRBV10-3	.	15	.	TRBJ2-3	CAISESQSRTDTQYF	TGTGCCATCAGTGAGTCTCAGTCACGAACAGATACGCAGTATTTT
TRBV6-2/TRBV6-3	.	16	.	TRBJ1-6	CASSYHPGQRISPLHF	TGTGCCAGCAGTTATCATCCGGGACAAAGGATTTCACCCCTCCACTTT
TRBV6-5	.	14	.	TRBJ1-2	CASSYGPRRGGYTF	TGTGCCAGCAGTTACGGACCGCGGCGGGGCGGCTACACCTTC
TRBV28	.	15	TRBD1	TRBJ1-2	CASTLGRGQGFGYTF	TGTGCCAGCACGCTTGGGAGGGGACAGGGGTTCGGCTACACCTTC
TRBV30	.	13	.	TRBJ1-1	CAWNKKANTEAFF	TGTGCCTGGAATAAAAAAGCGAACACTGAAGCTTTCTTT
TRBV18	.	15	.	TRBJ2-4	CASSPLASAKNIQYF	TGTGCCAGCTCACCACTGGCTTCAGCCAAAAACATTCAGTACTTC
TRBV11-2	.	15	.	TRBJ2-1	CASSPLTGARNEQFF	TGTGCCAGCAGCCCGCTGACGGGAGCGCGCAATGAGCAGTTCTTC
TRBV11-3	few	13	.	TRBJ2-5	CASSLPNKETQYF	TGTGCCAGCAGCTTACCCAACAAAGAGACCCAGTACTTC
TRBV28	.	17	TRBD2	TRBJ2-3	CASSLWEASGTGDTQYF	TGTGCCAGCAGTTTATGGGAGGCTAGCGGGACTGGAGATACGCAGTATTTT
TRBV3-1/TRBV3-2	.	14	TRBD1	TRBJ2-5	CASSPTGGMETQYF	TGTGCCAGCAGCCCAACAGGGGGCATGGAGACCCAGTACTTC
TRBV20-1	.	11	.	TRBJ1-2	CSASYSYGYTF	TGCAGTGCTAGCTACAGCTATGGCTACACCTTC
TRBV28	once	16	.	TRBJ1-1	CASSLSKYSMNTEAFF	TGTGCCAGCAGTTTGTCTAAGTACAGCATGAACACTGAAGCTTTCTTT
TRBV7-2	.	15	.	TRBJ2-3	CASSLDPAQRDTQYF	TGTGCCAGCAGCTTGGACCCGGCCCAGCGGGATACGCAGTATTTT
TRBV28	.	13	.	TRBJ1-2	CASRAGRNYGYTF	TGTGCCAGCAGGGCAGGGAGGAACTATGGCTACACCTTC
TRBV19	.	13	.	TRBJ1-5	CASSITGNQPQHF	TGTGCCAGTAGTATTACAGGCAATCAGCCCCAGCATTTT
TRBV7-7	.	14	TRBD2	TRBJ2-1	CASSPGLAGNEQFF	TGTGCCAGCAGCCCTGGACTAGCGGGCAATGAGCAGTTCTTC
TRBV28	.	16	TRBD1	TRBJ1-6	CASSSPGTGGNSPLHF	TGTGCCAGCAGTTCCCCGGGGACAGGGGGGAATTCACCCCTCCACTTT
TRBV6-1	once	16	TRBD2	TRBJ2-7	CASSVPPGLASYEQYF	TGTGCCAGCAGTGTCCCGCCGGGACTAGCCTCCTACGAGCAGTACTTC
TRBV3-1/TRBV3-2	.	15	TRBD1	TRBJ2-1	CASSQGQGVGGEQFF	TGTGCCAGCAGCCAAGGACAGGGGGTTGGAGGTGAGCAGTTCTTC
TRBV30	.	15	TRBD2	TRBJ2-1	CAWTRLAGGIDEQFF	TGTGCCTGGACCCGTCTAGCGGGAGGGATCGATGAGCAGTTCTTC
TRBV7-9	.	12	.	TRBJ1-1	CASSLARGLAFF	TGTGCCAGCAGCTTAGCCAGGGGTTTGGCTTTCTTT
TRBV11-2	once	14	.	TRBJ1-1	CASSLVAGDTEAFF	TGTGCCAGCAGCTTAGTCGCCGGGGACACTGAAGCTTTCTTT
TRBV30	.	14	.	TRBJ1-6	CAWGVRGGNSPLHF	TGTGCCTGGGGGGTTAGGGGGGGGAATTCACCCCTCCACTTT
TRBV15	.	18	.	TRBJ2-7	CATSRVIKTGSTIYEQYF	TGTGCCACCAGCAGAGTAATAAAAACAGGGAGCACCATCTACGAGCAGTACTTC
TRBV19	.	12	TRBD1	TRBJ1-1	CASSRTGTDAFF	TGTGCCAGTAGTCGGACAGGGACAGACGCTTTCTTT
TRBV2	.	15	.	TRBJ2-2	CASSEGRSNTGELFF	TGTGCCAGCAGTGAAGGCAGGTCGAACACCGGGGAGCTGTTTTTT
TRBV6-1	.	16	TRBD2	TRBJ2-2	CASSDPSGPKVGELFF	TGTGCCAGCAGTGACCCTAGCGGGCCTAAGGTCGGGGAGCTGTTTTTT
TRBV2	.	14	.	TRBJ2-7	CASRDLGGSDEQYF	TGTGCCAGCAGGGACCTTGGGGGGTCCGACGAGCAGTACTTC